Sequencing of this T cell receptor (beta chain) was carried out in a study of cytomegalovirus exposure and HLA in healthy donors. The PCR made use of 60 Vbeta and 13 Jbeta primers. Sequencing was performed with immunoSEQ multiplex PCR; in TCRdb, only in-frame clones are kept and a portion is missing. In total, the table holds fewer than 110,000 clones. Germline CDR1 and CDR2: LNHDA and SQIVND (reference sequence). With 9 bases removed from V and 3 bases from J, the gap between germline ends came to 20 bases. This CDR3 contains 15 residues. The sequenced sample consisted of PBMCs. The sequence derives from a man aged 40-49 years in good health and CMV-seronegative. The gene calls are TRBV19 and TRBJ1-1; the D is unclear. The DNA for the CDR3 is TGTGCCAGCAAGCCCCCCGGGGTATCGCACACTGAAGCTTTCTTT. The encoded protein is CASKPPGVSHTEAFF.